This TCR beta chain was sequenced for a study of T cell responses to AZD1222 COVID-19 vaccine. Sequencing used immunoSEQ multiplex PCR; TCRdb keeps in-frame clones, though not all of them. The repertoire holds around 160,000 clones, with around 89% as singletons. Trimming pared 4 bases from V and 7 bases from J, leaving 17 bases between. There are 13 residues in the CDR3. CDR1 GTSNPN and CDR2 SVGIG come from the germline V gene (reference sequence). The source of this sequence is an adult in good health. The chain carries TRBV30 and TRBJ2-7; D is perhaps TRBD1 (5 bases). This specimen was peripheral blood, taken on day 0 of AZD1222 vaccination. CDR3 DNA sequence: TGTGCCTGGACCCTGACCCCAGCAGGGGAGCAGTACTTC. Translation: CAWTLTPAGEQYF. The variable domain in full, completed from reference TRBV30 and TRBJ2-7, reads SQTIHQWPATLVQPVGSPLSLECTVEGTSNPNLYWYRQAAGRGLQLLFYSVGIGQISSEVPQNLSASRPQDRQFILSSKKLLLSDSGFYLCAWTLTPAGEQYFGPGTRLTVT.